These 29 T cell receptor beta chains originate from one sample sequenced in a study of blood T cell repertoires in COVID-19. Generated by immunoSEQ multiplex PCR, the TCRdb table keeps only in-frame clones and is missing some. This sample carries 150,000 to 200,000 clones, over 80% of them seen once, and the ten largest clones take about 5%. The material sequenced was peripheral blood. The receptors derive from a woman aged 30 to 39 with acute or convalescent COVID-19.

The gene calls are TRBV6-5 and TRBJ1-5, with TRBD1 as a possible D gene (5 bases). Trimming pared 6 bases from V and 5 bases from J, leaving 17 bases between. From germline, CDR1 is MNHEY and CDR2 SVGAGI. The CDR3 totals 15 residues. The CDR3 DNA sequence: TGTGCCAGCAGCTACAGGTCGGGATTGGATCAGCCCCAGCATTTT. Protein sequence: CASSYRSGLDQPQHF.

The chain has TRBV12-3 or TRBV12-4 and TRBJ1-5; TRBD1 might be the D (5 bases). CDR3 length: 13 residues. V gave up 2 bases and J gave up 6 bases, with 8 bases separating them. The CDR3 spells CASSLWGGQPQHF. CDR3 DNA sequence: TGTGCCAGCAGTTTATGGGGGGGTCAGCCCCAGCATTTT.

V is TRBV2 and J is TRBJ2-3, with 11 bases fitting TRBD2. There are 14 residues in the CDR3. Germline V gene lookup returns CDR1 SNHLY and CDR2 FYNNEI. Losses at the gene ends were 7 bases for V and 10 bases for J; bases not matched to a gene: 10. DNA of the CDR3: TGTGCCAGCAACCTACTAGCGGGGGAGGGTTCGCAGTATTTT. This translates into CASNLLAGEGSQYF.

Written as DNA, the CDR3 is TGTGCCAGCAGCCAATCTAGGGGGGGTGAGACCCAGTACTTC. It codes for CASSQSRGGETQYF. The chain uses TRBV3-1 (or the pseudogene TRBV3-2) and TRBJ2-5, with a weak D call TRBD2 (7 bases). The CDR3 contains 14 residues. V was shortened by 2 bases and J by 5 bases, with 12 bases between the two germline ends. Germline assignment: CDR1 LGHDT and CDR2 YNNKEL (reference sequence).

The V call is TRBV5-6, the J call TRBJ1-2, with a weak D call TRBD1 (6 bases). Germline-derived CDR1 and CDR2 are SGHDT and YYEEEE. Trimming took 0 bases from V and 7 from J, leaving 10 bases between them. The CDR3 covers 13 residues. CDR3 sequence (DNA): TGTGCCAGCAGCTTGGTTGGGGGCGGTGGCTACACCTTC. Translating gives CASSLVGGGGYTF.

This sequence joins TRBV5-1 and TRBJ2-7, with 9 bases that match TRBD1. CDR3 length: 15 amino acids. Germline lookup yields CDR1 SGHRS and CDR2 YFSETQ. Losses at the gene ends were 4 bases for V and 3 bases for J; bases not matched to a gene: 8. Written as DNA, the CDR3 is TGCGCCAGCAGCAAGGGACAGGGCGTAGGCTACGAGCAGTACTTC. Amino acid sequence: CASSKGQGVGYEQYF.

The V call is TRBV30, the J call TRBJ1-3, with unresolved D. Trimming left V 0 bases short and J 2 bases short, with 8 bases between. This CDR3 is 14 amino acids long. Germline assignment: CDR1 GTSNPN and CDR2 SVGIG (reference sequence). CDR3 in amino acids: CAWSVSFAGNTIYF. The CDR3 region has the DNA TGTGCCTGGAGTGTTTCGTTCGCTGGAAACACCATATATTTT.

The DNA of the CDR3 is TGTGCCACCAGTGATCTTGGGGGGGCGGTAGATACGCAGTATTTT. Its translation: CATSDLGGAVDTQYF. The chain couples TRBV24-1 to TRBJ2-3; perhaps TRBD2 as D (7 bases). V lost 3 bases to trimming and J lost 5 bases, with 14 bases between them. The CDR3 length is 15 residues. Germline assignment: CDR1 KGHDR and CDR2 SFDVKD.

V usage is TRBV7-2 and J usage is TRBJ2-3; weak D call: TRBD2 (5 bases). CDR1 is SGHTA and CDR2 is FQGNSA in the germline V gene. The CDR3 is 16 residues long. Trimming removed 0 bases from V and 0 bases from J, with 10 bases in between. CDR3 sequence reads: CASSLAGSSSTDTQYF. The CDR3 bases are TGTGCCAGCAGCTTAGCGGGGAGCTCTAGCACAGATACGCAGTATTTT.

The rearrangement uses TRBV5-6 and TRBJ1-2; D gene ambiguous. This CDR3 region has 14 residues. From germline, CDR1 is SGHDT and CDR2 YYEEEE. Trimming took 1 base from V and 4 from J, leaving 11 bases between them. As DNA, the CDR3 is TGTGCCAGCAGCTTGTTTAGTGGGCCCTATGGCTACACCTTC. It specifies CASSLFSGPYGYTF.

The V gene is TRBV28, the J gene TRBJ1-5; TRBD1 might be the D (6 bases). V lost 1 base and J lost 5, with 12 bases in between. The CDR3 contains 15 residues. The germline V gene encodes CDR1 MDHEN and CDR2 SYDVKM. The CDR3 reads CASSLFTGIDQPQHF. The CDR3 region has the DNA TGTGCCAGCAGTTTATTTACAGGGATAGATCAGCCCCAGCATTTT. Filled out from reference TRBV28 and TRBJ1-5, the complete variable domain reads DVKVTQSSRYLVKRTGEKVFLECVQDMDHENMFWYRQDPGLGLRLIYFSYDVKMKEKGDIPEGYSVSREKKERFSLILESASTNQTSMYLCASSLFTGIDQPQHFGDGTRLSIL.

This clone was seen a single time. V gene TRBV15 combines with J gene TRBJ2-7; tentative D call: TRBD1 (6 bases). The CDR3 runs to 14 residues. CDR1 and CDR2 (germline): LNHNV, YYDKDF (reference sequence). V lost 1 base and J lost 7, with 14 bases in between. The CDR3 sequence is CATSRGNRVQEQYF. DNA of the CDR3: TGTGCCACCAGCAGAGGCAACAGGGTTCAGGAGCAGTACTTC.

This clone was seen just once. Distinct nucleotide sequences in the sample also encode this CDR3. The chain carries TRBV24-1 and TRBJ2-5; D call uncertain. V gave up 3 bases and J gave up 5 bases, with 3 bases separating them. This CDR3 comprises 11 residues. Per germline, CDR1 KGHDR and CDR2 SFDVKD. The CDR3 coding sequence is TGTGCCACCAGTGATCGGGAGACCCAGTACTTC. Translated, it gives CATSDRETQYF.

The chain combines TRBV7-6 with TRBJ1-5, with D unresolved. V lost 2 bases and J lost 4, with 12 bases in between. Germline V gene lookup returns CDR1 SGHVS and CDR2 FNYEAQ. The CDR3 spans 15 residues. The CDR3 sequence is CASSLSAGQNQPQHF. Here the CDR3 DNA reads TGTGCCAGCAGCTTATCGGCGGGTCAGAATCAGCCCCAGCATTTT.

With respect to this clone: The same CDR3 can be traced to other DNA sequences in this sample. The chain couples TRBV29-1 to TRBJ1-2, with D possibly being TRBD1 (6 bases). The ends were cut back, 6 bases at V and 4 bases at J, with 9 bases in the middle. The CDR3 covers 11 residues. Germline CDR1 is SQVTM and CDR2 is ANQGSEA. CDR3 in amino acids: CSVAGVYGYTF. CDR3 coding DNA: TGCAGCGTGGCAGGGGTCTATGGCTACACCTTC.

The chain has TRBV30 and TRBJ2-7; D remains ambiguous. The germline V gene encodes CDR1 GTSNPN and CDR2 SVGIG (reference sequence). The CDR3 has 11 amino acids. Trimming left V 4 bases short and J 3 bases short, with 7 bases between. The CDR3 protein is CAWTHSYEQYF. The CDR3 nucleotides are TGTGCCTGGACTCACAGCTACGAGCAGTACTTC.

CDR3 loop: CASSQGTSGGASKNIQYF. The CDR3 coding sequence is TGTGCCAGCAGCCAAGGGACTAGCGGGGGGGCCTCCAAAAACATTCAGTACTTC. The chain joins TRBV3-1 (or the pseudogene TRBV3-2) to TRBJ2-4; 15 positions match TRBD2. After removal of 1 base from V and 2 bases from J, the junction contained 3 bases not matched to a gene. The CDR3 contains 18 residues. Germline loops: CDR1 LGHDT, CDR2 YNNKEL (reference sequence).

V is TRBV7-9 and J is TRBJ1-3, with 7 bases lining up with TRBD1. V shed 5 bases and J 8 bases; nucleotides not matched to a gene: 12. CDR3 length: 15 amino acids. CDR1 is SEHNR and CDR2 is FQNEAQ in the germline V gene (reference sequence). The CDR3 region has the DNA TGTGCCAGCAGCCCACAAGGGACAGTGTCCCACACCATATATTTT. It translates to CASSPQGTVSHTIYF. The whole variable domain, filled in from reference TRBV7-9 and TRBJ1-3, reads DTGVSQNPRHKITKRGQNVTFRCDPISEHNRLYWYRQTLGQGPEFLTYFQNEAQLEKSRLLSDRFSAERPKGSFSTLEIQRTEQGDSAMYLCASSPQGTVSHTIYFGEGSWLTVV.

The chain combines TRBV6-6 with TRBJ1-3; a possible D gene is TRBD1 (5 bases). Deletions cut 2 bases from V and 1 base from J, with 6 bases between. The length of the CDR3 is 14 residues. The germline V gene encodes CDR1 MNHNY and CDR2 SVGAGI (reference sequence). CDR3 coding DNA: TGTGCCAGCAGTTACGGACAATCTGGAAACACCATATATTTT. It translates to CASSYGQSGNTIYF.

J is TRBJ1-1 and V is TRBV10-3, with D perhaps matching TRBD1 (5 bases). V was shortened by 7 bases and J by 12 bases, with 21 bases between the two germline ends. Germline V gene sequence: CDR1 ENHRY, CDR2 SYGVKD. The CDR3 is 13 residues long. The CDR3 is CAITEDSPRKPFF. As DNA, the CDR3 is TGTGCCATCACCGAAGACAGTCCCCGAAAACCTTTCTTT.

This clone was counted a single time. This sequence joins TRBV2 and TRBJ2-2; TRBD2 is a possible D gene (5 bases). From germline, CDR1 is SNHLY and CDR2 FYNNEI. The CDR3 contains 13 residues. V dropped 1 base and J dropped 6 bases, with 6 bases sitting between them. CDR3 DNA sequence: TGTGCCAGCAGTGAAGTGAGGGCCGGGGAGCTGTTTTTT. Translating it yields CASSEVRAGELFF. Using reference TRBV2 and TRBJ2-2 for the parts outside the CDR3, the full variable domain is EPEVTQTPSHQVTQMGQEVILRCVPISNHLYFYWYRQILGQKVEFLVSFYNNEISEKSEIFDDQFSVERPDGSNFTLKIRSTKLEDSAMYFCASSEVRAGELFFGEGSRLTVL.

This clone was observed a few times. CDR3 coding DNA: TGCGCCAGCAGCTTGGGGACTAGCGGATCCTACGAGCAGTACTTC. Translation gives CASSLGTSGSYEQYF. This rearrangement joins TRBV5-1 to TRBJ2-7; 10 bases fit TRBD2. Germline trimming cut 0 bases from V and 1 base from J; bases unmatched to any gene: 1. The CDR3 has 15 residues. Per the germline V gene, CDR1 is SGHRS and CDR2 is YFSETQ.

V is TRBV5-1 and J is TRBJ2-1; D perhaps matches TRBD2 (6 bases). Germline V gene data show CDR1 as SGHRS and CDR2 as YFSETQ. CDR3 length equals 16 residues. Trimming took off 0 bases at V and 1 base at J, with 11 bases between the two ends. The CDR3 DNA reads TGCGCCAGCAGCTTGGATGGGAGGAGATCCTACAATGAGCAGTTCTTC. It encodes CASSLDGRRSYNEQFF.

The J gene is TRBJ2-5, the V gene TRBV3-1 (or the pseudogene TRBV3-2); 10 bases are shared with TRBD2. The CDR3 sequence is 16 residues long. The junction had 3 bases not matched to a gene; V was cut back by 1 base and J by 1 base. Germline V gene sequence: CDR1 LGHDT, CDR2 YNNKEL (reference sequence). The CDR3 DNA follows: TGTGCCAGCAGCCAAGTAAGCGGGGGGGGCCAAGAGACCCAGTACTTC. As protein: CASSQVSGGGQETQYF.

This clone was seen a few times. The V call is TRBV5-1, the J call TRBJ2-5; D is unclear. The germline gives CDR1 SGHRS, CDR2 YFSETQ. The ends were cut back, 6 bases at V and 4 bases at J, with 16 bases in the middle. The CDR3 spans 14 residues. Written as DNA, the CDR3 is TGCGCCAGCAAGGAGACCGCGATCCGAGAGACCCAGTACTTC. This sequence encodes CASKETAIRETQYF.

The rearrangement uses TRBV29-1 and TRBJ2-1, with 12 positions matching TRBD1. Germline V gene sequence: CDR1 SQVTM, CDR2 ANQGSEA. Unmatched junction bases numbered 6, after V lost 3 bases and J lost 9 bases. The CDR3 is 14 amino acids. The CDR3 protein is CSVEGQGAAGEQFF. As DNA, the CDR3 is TGCAGCGTTGAGGGACAGGGGGCCGCAGGTGAGCAGTTCTTC.

This chain's CDR3 is CASSVTGTGVGETQYF. The DNA for the CDR3 is TGTGCCAGCAGCGTAACCGGGACAGGGGTGGGAGAGACCCAGTACTTC. The J gene is TRBJ2-5, the V gene TRBV2; TRBD1 matches at 10 bases. This CDR3 has 16 amino acids. Germline loops: CDR1 SNHLY, CDR2 FYNNEI. The V gene end was trimmed by 6 bases and the J gene end by 4 bases; junction bases not matched to a gene: 11.

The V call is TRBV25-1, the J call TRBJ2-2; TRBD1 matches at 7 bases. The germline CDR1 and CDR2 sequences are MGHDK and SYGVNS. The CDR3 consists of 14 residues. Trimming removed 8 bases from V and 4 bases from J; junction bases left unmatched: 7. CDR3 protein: CASQPGQSTGELFF. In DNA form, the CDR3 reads TGTGCCAGCCAACCGGGACAGAGCACCGGGGAGCTGTTTTTT.

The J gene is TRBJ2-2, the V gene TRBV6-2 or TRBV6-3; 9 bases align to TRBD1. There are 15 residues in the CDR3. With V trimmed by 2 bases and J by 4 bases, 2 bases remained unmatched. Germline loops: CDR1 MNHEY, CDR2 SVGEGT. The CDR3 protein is CASSYRQGVTGELFF. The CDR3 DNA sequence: TGTGCCAGCAGTTACAGACAGGGGGTCACCGGGGAGCTGTTTTTT.